This TCR beta chain was identified in a study of T cells in Graves' hyperthyroidism and ophthalmopathy. General observations from the study: Blood samples included most of the expanded thyroid clonotypes exceeding 0.001.

This clonotype has only a few counts. The antigen remains undetermined. From germline, CDR1 is ENHRY and CDR2 SYGVKD. Trimming took off 3 bases at V and 4 bases at J, with 9 bases between the two ends. This CDR3 is built from 13 residues. RNA transcripts yielded amplified TCR beta CDR3 regions. TCR CDR3 underwent first-round RT-PCR with the HTBI primer set. TCRdb passed the multiplex PCR reads through MiXCR, listing each CDR3 protein once. The sample carries roughly 570,000 distinct CDR3 sequences, around 42% recorded once. The rearrangement uses TRBV10-3 and TRBJ1-2; perhaps TRBD1 as D (5 bases). Sequencing was done on a sample of peripheral blood or thyroid tissue (not recorded which). The TCR originated in an adult woman with Graves' disease, either hyperthyroidism or ophthalmopathy (not recorded which). CDR3 amino acids: CAISDPGTYGYTF. CDR3 DNA: TGTGCCATCAGTGATCCCGGGACCTATGGCTACACCTTC.